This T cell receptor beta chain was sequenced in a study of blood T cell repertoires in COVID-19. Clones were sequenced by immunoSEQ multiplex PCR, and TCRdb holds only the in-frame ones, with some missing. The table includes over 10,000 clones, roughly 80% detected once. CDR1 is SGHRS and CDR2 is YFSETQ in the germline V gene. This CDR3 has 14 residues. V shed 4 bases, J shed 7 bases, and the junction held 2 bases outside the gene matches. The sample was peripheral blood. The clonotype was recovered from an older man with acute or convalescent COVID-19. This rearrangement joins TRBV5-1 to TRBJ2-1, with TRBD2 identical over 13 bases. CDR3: CASSPGLAGNEQFF. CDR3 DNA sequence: TGCGCCAGCAGCCCGGGACTAGCGGGGAATGAGCAGTTCTTC.